A single sample gave rise to the 20 T cell receptor beta chains below, sequenced in a study of blood T cell repertoires in COVID-19. The table came from immunoSEQ multiplex PCR; TCRdb's copy has only in-frame clones and leaves some out. The sample carries 250,000 to 350,000 clones, roughly 89% recorded once. The sequencing sample was made of peripheral blood. The receptors originated from a woman aged 40-49 years who had recovered from COVID-19.

CDR3 coding DNA: TGTGCCAGCAGTGAAGAACTAGCGGGGACCACAGATACGCAGTATTTT. Protein sequence: CASSEELAGTTDTQYF. The chain joins TRBV2 to TRBJ2-3; 10 bases are shared with TRBD2. CDR3 length: 16 amino acids. Germline CDR1 and CDR2: SNHLY and FYNNEI. Germline trimming cut 1 base from V and 2 bases from J; bases unmatched to any gene: 3. The full variable domain, rest sourced from reference TRBV2 and TRBJ2-3, is EPEVTQTPSHQVTQMGQEVILRCVPISNHLYFYWYRQILGQKVEFLVSFYNNEISEKSEIFDDQFSVERPDGSNFTLKIRSTKLEDSAMYFCASSEELAGTTDTQYFGPGTRLTVL.

The chain carries TRBV19 and TRBJ2-3; perhaps TRBD1 as D (6 bases). Germline V gene data show CDR1 as LNHDA and CDR2 as SQIVND (reference sequence). CDR3 length: 13 residues. Trimming took 5 bases from V and 1 from J, leaving 7 bases between them. CDR3 region: CASSGQRTDTQYF. The CDR3, as DNA: TGTGCCAGTAGTGGACAGCGCACAGATACGCAGTATTTT.

The chain uses TRBV28 and TRBJ2-1; 7 bases fit TRBD1. V gave up 0 bases and J gave up 7 bases; unmatched junction bases: 9. The CDR3 has 16 amino acids. From germline, CDR1 is MDHEN and CDR2 SYDVKM. CDR3 sequence (DNA): TGTGCCAGCAGTTTATGGACGCAGGGGGAGAATAATGAGCAGTTCTTC. This encodes CASSLWTQGENNEQFF.

The CDR3 sequence: CASSQVPRSEQFF. The CDR3 nucleotides are TGTGCCAGCAGCCAAGTTCCTAGATCTGAGCAGTTCTTC. The chain is built from TRBV4-2 and TRBJ2-1; no clear D gene. The CDR3 is 13 residues long. Germline V gene lookup returns CDR1 LGHNA and CDR2 YNFKEQ. Trimming cost V 1 base and J 9 bases, with 10 bases left between them.

This chain connects TRBV29-1 to TRBJ2-7, with 10 bases lining up with TRBD2. Germline V CDR1 and CDR2: SQVTM, ANQGSEA. After removal of 0 bases from V and 6 bases from J, the junction contained 5 bases not matched to a gene. The CDR3 length is 14 residues. The CDR3 sequence is CSVEDQLAGREQYF. The CDR3 DNA follows: TGCAGCGTTGAAGATCAACTAGCGGGGCGCGAGCAGTACTTC.

This clone was picked up a small number of times. The rearrangement joins TRBV29-1 to TRBJ2-3, with 8 nucleotides matching TRBD2. The CDR3 is 14 amino acids. The germline CDR1 and CDR2 sequences are SQVTM and ANQGSEA. J lost 3 bases, V lost 7 bases, and 9 bases had no gene match. In nucleotides, the CDR3 is TGCAGCGCCGGGGGGGGGCGTATGACAGATACGCAGTATTTT. This codes for CSAGGGRMTDTQYF.

The chain is built from TRBV7-8 and TRBJ1-5; D unresolved. Trimming left V 1 base short and J 4 bases short, with 8 bases between. CDR3 size: 14 residues. CDR1 and CDR2 from the germline V gene are SGHVS and FQNEAQ. The CDR3 reads CASSLGGLNQPQHF. CDR3 DNA sequence: TGTGCCAGCAGCTTAGGAGGGTTGAATCAGCCCCAGCATTTT.

The chain links TRBV11-3 to TRBJ2-3; tentative D call: TRBD2 (6 bases). V was trimmed by 0 bases and J by 7 bases, leaving 8 bases between them. The CDR3 extends over 13 amino acids. Germline V lookup: CDR1 SGHNT, CDR2 YENEEA. The CDR3 loop is CASSLERDYTQYF. In DNA, the CDR3 is TGTGCCAGCAGCTTAGAGAGGGACTATACGCAGTATTTT. Full variable domain (outside the CDR3, taken from reference TRBV11-3 and TRBJ2-3): EAGVVQSPRYKIIEKKQPVAFWCNPISGHNTLYWYLQNLGQGPELLIRYENEEAVDDSQLPKDRFSAERLKGVDSTLKIQPAELGDSAVYLCASSLERDYTQYFGPGTRLTVL.

This clone was detected only once. V usage is TRBV27 and J usage is TRBJ2-5; 10 bases line up with TRBD2. Germline V gene lookup returns CDR1 MNHEY and CDR2 SMNVEV (reference sequence). The CDR3 spans 17 residues. V lost 5 bases, J lost 5 bases, and 14 bases stayed unmatched. CDR3 in DNA: TGTGCCAGCAGTCCGACTCACCGGACTAGCGGAGGGGAGACCCAGTACTTC. This translates into CASSPTHRTSGGETQYF.

CDR3 residues: CASSTGYSGANVLTF. The CDR3 nucleotides read TGTGCCAGCAGTACGGGGTACTCTGGGGCCAACGTCCTGACTTTC. V gene TRBV28 combines with J gene TRBJ2-6, with D maybe TRBD2 (5 bases). There are 15 residues in the CDR3. The germline V gene encodes CDR1 MDHEN and CDR2 SYDVKM. V was shortened by 5 bases and J by 0 bases, with 8 bases between the two germline ends.

This chain links TRBV21-1 with TRBJ2-7; the table's D call, TRBD1, has no DNA check behind it. TRBV21-1 is designated a pseudogene. The CDR3 runs to 13 residues. This chain's CDR3 is CASSGIPSYEQYF. The CDR3 DNA sequence: TGTGCCAGCAGTGGCATTCCCTCCTACGAGCAGTACTTC.

The V gene is TRBV19, the J gene TRBJ1-6, with a possible D match to TRBD1 (6 bases). The CDR3 loop spans 15 amino acids. The germline V gene has CDR1 LNHDA and CDR2 SQIVND (reference sequence). The ends were cut back, 7 bases at V and 8 bases at J, with 18 bases in the middle. The CDR3 sequence is CASTGARGGDSPLHF. DNA for the CDR3: TGTGCCAGTACGGGGGCCAGAGGGGGGGATTCACCCCTCCACTTT.

The V call is TRBV28, the J call TRBJ1-2; 8 bases are shared with TRBD1. V lost 4 bases and J lost 7; bases outside the gene matches: 17. This CDR3 has 17 amino acids. Germline V gene sequence: CDR1 MDHEN, CDR2 SYDVKM. This chain's CDR3 is CASSSPGQAELSGGYTF. DNA of the CDR3: TGTGCCAGCAGTTCACCGGGACAGGCCGAACTTTCGGGTGGCTACACCTTC.

CDR3 residues: CASSFEGRGYTF. The CDR3 DNA reads as TGTGCCAGCAGTTTCGAGGGCCGTGGCTACACCTTC. The rearrangement links TRBV12-3 or TRBV12-4 to TRBJ1-2, with D unclear. The length of the CDR3 is 12 residues. The V end was cut by 3 bases, the J end by 7 bases, with 9 bases between.

This CDR3 is CASSQMGAREKLFF. The DNA of the CDR3 is TGTGCCAGCAGCCAAATGGGGGCGCGTGAAAAACTGTTTTTT. The chain is built from TRBV14 and TRBJ1-4; perhaps TRBD1 as D (6 bases). V was cut by 2 bases and J by 7 bases, with 11 bases left in between. Germline V gene lookup returns CDR1 SGHDN and CDR2 FVKESK. The CDR3 is 14 residues long.

Here the CDR3 DNA reads TGTGCCAGCAGTTTCACAGGGACCTACGAGCAGTACTTC. Protein product: CASSFTGTYEQYF. The chain links TRBV12-3 or TRBV12-4 to TRBJ2-7; a possible D gene is TRBD1 (6 bases). CDR3 length equals 13 residues. Trimming took 3 bases from V and 2 from J, leaving 8 bases between them.

V gene TRBV9 combines with J gene TRBJ2-1; TRBD2 aligns across 10 bases. The germline V gene encodes CDR1 SGDLS and CDR2 YYNGEE. CDR3 length equals 14 residues. V trimming: 6 bases; J trimming: 9 bases; junction bases outside the gene matches: 9. CDR3 in amino acids: CASMEREGLGEQFF. DNA for the CDR3: TGTGCCAGCATGGAGCGGGAGGGCCTAGGTGAGCAGTTCTTC.

This chain links TRBV10-3 with TRBJ2-7; D perhaps matches TRBD1 (5 bases). CDR3 length equals 11 residues. The V end lost 10 bases, the J end lost 5 bases, and 12 bases lay between the germline ends. Germline values: CDR1 ENHRY, CDR2 SYGVKD. CDR3 bases: TGTGCCACTGCCCTGGGGCACGAGCAGTACTTC. Protein sequence: CATALGHEQYF.

The chain employs TRBV7-9 and TRBJ1-4, with D possibly being TRBD1 (6 bases). Trimming stripped 1 base from V and 3 bases from J, with 15 bases between. Germline lookup yields CDR1 SEHNR and CDR2 FQNEAQ (reference sequence). This CDR3 region has 17 residues. CDR3 loop: CASSLEWQGRSNEKLFF. The DNA of the CDR3 is TGTGCCAGCAGCTTAGAGTGGCAGGGGCGTTCTAATGAAAAACTGTTTTTT.

This clone was seen a single time. The V call is TRBV23-1, the J call TRBJ2-5; TRBD2 agrees at 11 bases. Being an ORF, TRBV23-1 has a function that is uncertain. CDR3 size: 14 residues. V gave up 4 bases and J gave up 3 bases; unmatched junction bases: 1. The CDR3 DNA sequence: TGCGCCAGCAGTCGGGGACTAGCGGAAGAGACCCAGTACTTC. Translating gives CASSRGLAEETQYF.